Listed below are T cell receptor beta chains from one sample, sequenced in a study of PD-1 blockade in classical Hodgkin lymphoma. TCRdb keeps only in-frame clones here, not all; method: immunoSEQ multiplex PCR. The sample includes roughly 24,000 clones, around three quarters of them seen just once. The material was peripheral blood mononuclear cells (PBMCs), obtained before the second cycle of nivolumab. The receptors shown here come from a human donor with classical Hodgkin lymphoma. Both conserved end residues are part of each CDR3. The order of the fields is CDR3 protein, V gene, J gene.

CDR3: CASSETSGRPTGELFF
V: TRBV5-1
J: TRBJ2-2

CDR3: CASSYSGTAGQPQHF
V: TRBV6-5
J: TRBJ1-5

CDR3: CASSYLLAGSYEQYF
V: TRBV6-5
J: TRBJ2-7

CDR3: CASSQEGFRPDTQYF
V: TRBV7-9
J: TRBJ2-3

CDR3: CASSRPGGFQFF
V: TRBV6-5
J: TRBJ2-1

CDR3: CASSPERGPGGAQHF
V: TRBV27
J: TRBJ1-5

CDR3: CASSERQGLMNTEAFF
V: TRBV6-1
J: TRBJ1-1

CDR3: CASKQTGASYEQYF
V: TRBV19
J: TRBJ2-7

CDR3: CASSFLQFPSSNQPQHF
V: TRBV28
J: TRBJ1-5

CDR3: CASSVEGESYEQYF
V: TRBV9
J: TRBJ2-7

CDR3: CASAPANTGELFF
V: TRBV28
J: TRBJ2-2

CDR3: CASSPEAATYEQYF
V: TRBV18
J: TRBJ2-7

CDR3: CASSYAPGTARGEQFF
V: TRBV7-8
J: TRBJ2-1

CDR3: CASSAEVEPYEQYF
V: TRBV5-1
J: .

CDR3: CASSLPGQSLYEQYF
V: TRBV5-4
J: TRBJ2-7

CDR3: CASSPPVRALNTEAFF
V: TRBV18
J: TRBJ1-1

CDR3: CASSQGLAIAGELFF
V: TRBV4-1
J: TRBJ2-2

CDR3: CASSPSEGEQYF
V: TRBV18
J: TRBJ2-7

CDR3: CASSLAGRVAQPQHF
V: TRBV7-8
J: TRBJ1-5

CDR3: CASSVEAFPGDEQYF
V: TRBV9
J: TRBJ2-7

CDR3: CASRTSGLTDTQYF
V: TRBV27
J: TRBJ2-3

CDR3: CASRVTDVPGYTF
V: TRBV6-1
J: TRBJ1-2

CDR3: CASSELQNTEAFF
V: TRBV6-1
J: TRBJ1-1

CDR3: CASSRRTGGVETQYF
V: TRBV14
J: TRBJ2-5

CDR3: CASSAGGGNQPQHF
V: TRBV28
J: TRBJ1-5

CDR3: CASSNDRNTEAFF
V: TRBV28
J: TRBJ1-1

CDR3: CASSPQSGQLYEQYF
V: TRBV18
J: TRBJ2-7

CDR3: CASSFSGVVYEQYF
V: TRBV28
J: TRBJ2-7

CDR3: CASSRRTGLENTEAFF
V: TRBV5-1
J: TRBJ1-1

CDR3: CAISSSGPSEQFF
V: TRBV10-3
J: TRBJ2-1

CDR3: CASSTGIITEAFF
V: TRBV19
J: TRBJ1-1

CDR3: CASSLTAGGVQETQYF
V: TRBV5-5
J: TRBJ2-5

CDR3: CASGPAGLAVVHEQYF
V: TRBV2
J: TRBJ2-7

CDR3: CASSEAVGLFF
V: TRBV2
J: TRBJ1-4

CDR3: CSVGLAGAVETQYF
V: TRBV29-1
J: TRBJ2-5

CDR3: CASSLNYEQYF
V: TRBV5-1
J: TRBJ2-7

CDR3: CASSLTTGSETIYF
V: TRBV7-6
J: TRBJ1-3

CDR3: CATSQLAGETQYF
V: TRBV15
J: TRBJ2-5

CDR3: CASRRDSSNQPQHF
V: TRBV28
J: TRBJ1-5

CDR3: CSADRGAGYTF
V: TRBV20-1
J: TRBJ1-2